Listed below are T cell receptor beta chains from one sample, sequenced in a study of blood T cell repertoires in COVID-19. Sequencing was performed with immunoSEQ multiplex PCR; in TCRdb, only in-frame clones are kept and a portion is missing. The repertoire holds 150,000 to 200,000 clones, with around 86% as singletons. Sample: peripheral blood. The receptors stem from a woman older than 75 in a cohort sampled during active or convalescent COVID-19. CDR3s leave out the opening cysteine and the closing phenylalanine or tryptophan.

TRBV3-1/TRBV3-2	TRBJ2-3	ASSHGSQADTQY
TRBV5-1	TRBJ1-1	ASSLGTDTEAF
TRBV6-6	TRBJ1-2	ASSYDRGSYGYT
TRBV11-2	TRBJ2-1	ASSLNGISYNEQF
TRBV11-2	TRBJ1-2	ASSLLQTIGGTNYGYT
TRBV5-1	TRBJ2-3	ASSLGQNTDTQY
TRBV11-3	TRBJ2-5	ASSSYYTRRETQY
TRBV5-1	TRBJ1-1	ASSLPAGGPTEAF
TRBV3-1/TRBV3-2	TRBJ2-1	ASSQDTGSEQF
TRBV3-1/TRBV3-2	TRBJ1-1	ASRSIDRPPEAF
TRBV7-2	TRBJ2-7	ASSLMGRGAEEQY
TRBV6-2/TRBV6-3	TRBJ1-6	ASSYKAALNSPLH
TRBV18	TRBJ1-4	ASSPLSGTGLEKLF
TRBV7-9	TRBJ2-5	ASSSRLAGGETQY
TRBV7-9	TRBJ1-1	ASSPLVGIGDTEAF
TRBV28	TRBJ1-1	ASSLGPGGTEAF
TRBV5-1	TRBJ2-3	ASSLAIAEGVDTQY
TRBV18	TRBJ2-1	ASSQTSGTSSYNEQF
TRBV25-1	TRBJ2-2	ASSDPGAANTGELF
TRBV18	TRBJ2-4	ASSPPGTGHLIQY
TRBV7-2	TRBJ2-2	ASSLASGQVGTGELF
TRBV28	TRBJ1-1	ASSTGTSTEAF
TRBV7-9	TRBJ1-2	ASSVGQDYGYT
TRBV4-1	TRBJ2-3	ASSPELRVVDSTDTQY
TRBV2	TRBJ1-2	ASSEPAGRGYT
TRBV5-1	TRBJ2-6	ASSSGQIFSGANVLT
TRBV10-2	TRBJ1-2	ASRVGQGAGYGYT
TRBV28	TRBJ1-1	ASIYPGGTEAF
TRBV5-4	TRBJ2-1	ASSLTSAKDEQF
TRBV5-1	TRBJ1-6	ASSLVAGQGGSPLH
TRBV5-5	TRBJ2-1	ASSTGGGGYNEQF
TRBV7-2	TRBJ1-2	ASSFRGQGGRHYGYT
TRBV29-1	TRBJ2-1	SVPPRGNEQF
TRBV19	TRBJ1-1	ASRPGTGGRNTEAF
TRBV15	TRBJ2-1	ATSRDRTSGRNEQF
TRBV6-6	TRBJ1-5	ASRPTRDGQPQH
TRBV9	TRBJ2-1	ASSVEAGANEQF
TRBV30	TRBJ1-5	AVAGGDNQPQH
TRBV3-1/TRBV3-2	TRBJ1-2	ASSQPGQGEASDGYT
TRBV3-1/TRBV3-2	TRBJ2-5	ASRPSRPSETQY
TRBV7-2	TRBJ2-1	ASSSMTGGNEQF
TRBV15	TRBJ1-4	ATSRGTGEYEKLF
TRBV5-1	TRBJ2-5	ASSLESREETQY
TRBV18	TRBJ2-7	ASSPLVASSYEQY